This T cell receptor beta chain was captured by sequencing in a study of blood T cell repertoires in COVID-19. Study information: There were acute and convalescent COVID-19 samples, and they came from the United States, Italy and Spain.

The V and J ends lost 0 bases and 2 bases respectively, with 22 bases between them. The CDR3 length is 19 residues. The germline gives CDR1 LNHDA, CDR2 SQIVND (reference sequence). Method: immunoSEQ multiplex PCR; TCRdb's copy keeps in-frame clones and lacks some. The table lists hundreds of thousands of clones, 88% of them singletons. Enrolled through a virtual design, the participants were between roughly 18 and 95 years of age and came from about two dozen US areas. The receptor was isolated from an older woman who had recovered from COVID-19. Sequencing was done on a sample of PBMCs or T cells enriched from blood (not recorded which). The chain links TRBV19 to TRBJ1-2; perhaps TRBD1 as D (5 bases). CDR3 residues: CASSIDLIAPAGQNYGYTF. The CDR3 bases are TGTGCCAGTAGTATAGATCTTATTGCCCCGGCGGGGCAAAACTATGGCTACACCTTC.